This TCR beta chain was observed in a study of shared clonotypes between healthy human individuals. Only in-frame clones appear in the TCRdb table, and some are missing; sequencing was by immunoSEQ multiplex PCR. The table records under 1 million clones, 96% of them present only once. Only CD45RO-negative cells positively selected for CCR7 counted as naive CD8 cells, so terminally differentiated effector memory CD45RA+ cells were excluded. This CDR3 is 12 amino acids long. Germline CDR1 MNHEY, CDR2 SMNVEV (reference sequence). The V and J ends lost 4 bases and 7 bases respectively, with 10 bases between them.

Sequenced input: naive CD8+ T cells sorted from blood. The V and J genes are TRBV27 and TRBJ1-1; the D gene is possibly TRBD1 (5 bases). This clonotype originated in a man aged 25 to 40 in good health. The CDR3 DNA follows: TGTGCCAGCAGTTCGCAGGGTGATGAAGCTTTCTTT. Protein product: CASSSQGDEAFF.